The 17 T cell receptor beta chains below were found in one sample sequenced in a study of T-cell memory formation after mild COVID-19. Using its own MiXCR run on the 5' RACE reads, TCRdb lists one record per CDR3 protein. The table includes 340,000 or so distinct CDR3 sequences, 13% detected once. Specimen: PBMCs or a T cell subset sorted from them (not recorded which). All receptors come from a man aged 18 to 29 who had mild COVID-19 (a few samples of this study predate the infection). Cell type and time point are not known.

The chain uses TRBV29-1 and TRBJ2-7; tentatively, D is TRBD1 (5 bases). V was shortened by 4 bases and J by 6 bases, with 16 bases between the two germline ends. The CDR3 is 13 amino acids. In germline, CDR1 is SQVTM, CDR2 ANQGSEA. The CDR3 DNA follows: TGCAGCGTTGTTGTATTGTTAGGGGCCGAGCAGTACTTC. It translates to CSVVVLLGAEQYF.

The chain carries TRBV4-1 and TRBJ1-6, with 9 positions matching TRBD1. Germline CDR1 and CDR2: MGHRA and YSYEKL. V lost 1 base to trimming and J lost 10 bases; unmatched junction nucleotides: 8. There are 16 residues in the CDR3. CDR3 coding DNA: TGCGCCAGCAGCCAAGCTCCCCGGGACAGGGCCTCACCCCTCCACTTT. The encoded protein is CASSQAPRDRASPLHF.

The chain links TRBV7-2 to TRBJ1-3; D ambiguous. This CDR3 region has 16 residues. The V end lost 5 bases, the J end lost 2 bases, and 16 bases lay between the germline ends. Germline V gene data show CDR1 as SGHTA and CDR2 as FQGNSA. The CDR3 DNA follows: TGTGCCAGCAGCCCCACGTCTGTCGCGCCTGGAAACACCATATATTTT. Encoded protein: CASSPTSVAPGNTIYF.

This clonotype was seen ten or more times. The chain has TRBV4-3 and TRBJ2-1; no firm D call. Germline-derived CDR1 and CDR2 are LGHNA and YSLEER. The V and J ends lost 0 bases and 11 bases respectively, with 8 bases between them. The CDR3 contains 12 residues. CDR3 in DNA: TGCGCCAGCAGCCAAGAAGGGAAGCAGCAGTTCTTC. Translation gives CASSQEGKQQFF.

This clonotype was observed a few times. CDR3 in DNA: TGTGCCACCAGTGGCAAGGGGTTTAATCAGCCCCAGCATTTT. Translated, it gives CATSGKGFNQPQHF. The chain recombines TRBV24-1 with TRBJ1-5, with D possibly matching TRBD1 (5 bases). Trimming took 5 bases from V and 4 from J, leaving 11 bases between them. This CDR3 comprises 14 residues. Per germline, CDR1 KGHDR and CDR2 SFDVKD.

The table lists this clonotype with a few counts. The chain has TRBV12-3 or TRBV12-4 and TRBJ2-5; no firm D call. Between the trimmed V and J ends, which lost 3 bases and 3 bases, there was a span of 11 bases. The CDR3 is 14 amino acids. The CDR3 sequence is CASSFPSDEETQYF. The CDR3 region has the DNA TGTGCCAGCAGTTTTCCGTCAGATGAAGAGACCCAGTACTTC.

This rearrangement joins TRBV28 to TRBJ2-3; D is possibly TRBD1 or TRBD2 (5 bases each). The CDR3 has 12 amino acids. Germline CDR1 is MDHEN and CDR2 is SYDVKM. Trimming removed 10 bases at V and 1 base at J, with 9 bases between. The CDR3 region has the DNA TGTGCCACTTCGGGACGCACAGATACGCAGTATTTT. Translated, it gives CATSGRTDTQYF.

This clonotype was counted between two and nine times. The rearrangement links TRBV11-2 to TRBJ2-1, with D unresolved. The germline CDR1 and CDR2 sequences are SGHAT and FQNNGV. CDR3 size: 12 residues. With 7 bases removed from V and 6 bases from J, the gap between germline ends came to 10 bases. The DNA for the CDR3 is TGTGCCAGCACCCCCCTCCGCAATGAGCAGTTCTTC. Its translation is CASTPLRNEQFF.

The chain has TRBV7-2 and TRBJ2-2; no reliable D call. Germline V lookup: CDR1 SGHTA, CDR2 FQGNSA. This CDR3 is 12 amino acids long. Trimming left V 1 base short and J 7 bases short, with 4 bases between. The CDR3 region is CASSLGIGELFF. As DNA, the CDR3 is TGTGCCAGCAGCTTAGGGATCGGGGAGCTGTTTTTT.

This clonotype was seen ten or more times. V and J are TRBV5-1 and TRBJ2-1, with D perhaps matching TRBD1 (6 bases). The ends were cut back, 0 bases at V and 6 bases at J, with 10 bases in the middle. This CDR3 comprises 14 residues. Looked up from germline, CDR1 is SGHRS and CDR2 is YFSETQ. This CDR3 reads CASSLGGRGNEQFF. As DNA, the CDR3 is TGCGCCAGCAGCTTGGGGGGGCGCGGCAATGAGCAGTTCTTC.

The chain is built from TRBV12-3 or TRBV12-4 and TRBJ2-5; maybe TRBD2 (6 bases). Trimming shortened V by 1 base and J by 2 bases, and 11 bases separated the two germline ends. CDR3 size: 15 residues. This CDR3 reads CASSLEGLPQETQYF. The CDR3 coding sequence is TGTGCCAGCAGTTTAGAGGGACTCCCACAAGAGACCCAGTACTTC.

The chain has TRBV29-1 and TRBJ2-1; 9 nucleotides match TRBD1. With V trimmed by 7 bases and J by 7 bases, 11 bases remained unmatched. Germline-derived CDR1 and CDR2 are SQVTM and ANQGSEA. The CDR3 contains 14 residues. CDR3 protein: CSAEDRGRMNEQFF. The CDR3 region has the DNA TGCAGCGCGGAAGACAGGGGGAGGATGAATGAGCAGTTCTTC.

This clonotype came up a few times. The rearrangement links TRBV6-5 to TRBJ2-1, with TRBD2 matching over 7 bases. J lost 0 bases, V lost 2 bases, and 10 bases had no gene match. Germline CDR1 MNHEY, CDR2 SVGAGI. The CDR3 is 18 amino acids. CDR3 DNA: TGTGCCAGCAGTTACGTAGGAGGACTAGATTCCTCCTACAATGAGCAGTTCTTC. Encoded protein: CASSYVGGLDSSYNEQFF.

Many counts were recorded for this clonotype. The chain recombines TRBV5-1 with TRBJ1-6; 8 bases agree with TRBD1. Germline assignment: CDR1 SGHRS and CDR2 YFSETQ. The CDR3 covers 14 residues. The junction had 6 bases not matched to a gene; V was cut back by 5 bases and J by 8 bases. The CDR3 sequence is CASRSDREYSPLHF. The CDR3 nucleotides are TGCGCCAGCAGATCGGACAGGGAATATTCACCCCTCCACTTT.

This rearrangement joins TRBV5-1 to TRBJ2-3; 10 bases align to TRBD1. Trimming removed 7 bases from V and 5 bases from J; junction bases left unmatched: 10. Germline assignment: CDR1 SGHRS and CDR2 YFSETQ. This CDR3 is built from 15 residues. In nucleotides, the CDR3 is TGCGCCAGCGGCCTCTCAGGGACAGGGGAAGATACGCAGTATTTT. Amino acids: CASGLSGTGEDTQYF. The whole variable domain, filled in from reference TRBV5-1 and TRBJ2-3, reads KAGVTQTPRYLIKTRGQQVTLSCSPISGHRSVSWYQQTPGQGLQFLFEYFSETQRNKGNFPGRFSGRQFSNSRSEMNVSTLELGDSALYLCASGLSGTGEDTQYFGPGTRLTVL.

The CDR3 region has the DNA TGTGCCAGTAGTCCCCTGGACAGTCGGGATACGCAGTATTTT. It translates to CASSPLDSRDTQYF. J is TRBJ2-3 and V is TRBV19; TRBD1 might be the D (6 bases). V lost 5 bases and J 6 bases, leaving 15 bases between the germline ends. Germline loops: CDR1 LNHDA, CDR2 SQIVND (reference sequence). The CDR3 has 14 residues.

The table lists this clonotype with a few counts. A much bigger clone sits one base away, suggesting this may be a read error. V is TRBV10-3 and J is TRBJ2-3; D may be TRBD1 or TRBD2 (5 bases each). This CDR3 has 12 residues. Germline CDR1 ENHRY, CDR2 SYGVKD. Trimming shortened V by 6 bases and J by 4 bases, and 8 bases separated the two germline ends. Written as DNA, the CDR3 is TGTGCCATCAGCTTGGGGGCAGATACGCAGTATTTT. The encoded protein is CAISLGADTQYF.